The rows below give T cell receptor beta chains drawn from one sample of a study of neurological immune-mediated disorders. TCRdb reanalysed the 5' RACE reads using MiXCR and keeps one entry per CDR3 protein. The sample has tens of thousands of distinct CDR3 sequences, approximately 24% seen once; the top ten hold approximately 30%. The sequenced material came from CD4+ T cells from blood. These receptors originate from a man in his fifties with HTLV-1-associated myelopathy (HAM/TSP). The conserved cysteine and the conserved F or W are not part of the CDR3 here. The D gene is left open where the match is weak. Only some rows state a clone size, as once, few, many or a class for expanded clones.

NA,TRBJ1-1,many,TRBV7-9,ASSLPYGNTEAF
NA,TRBJ2-1,NA,TRBV29-1,SVDRDTNNEQF
TRBD1,TRBJ1-1,many,TRBV3-1,ASARQGLNTEAF
NA,TRBJ2-3,many,TRBV5-8,ASSLTGFRSDTQY
NA,TRBJ2-7,many,TRBV7-3,ASSVDSGYEQY
NA,TRBJ1-2,NA,TRBV3-1,ASSRDGAAGYT
NA,TRBJ1-1,many,TRBV29-1,SVVPDNTEAF
TRBD1,TRBJ2-6,many,TRBV6-5,ASSYAGGGANVLT
NA,TRBJ1-1,many,TRBV5-1,ASSKGERAGTEAF
NA,TRBJ2-5,many,TRBV5-1,ASSLAKGEETQY
NA,TRBJ1-5,many,TRBV20-1,SVAGARNSNQPQH
NA,TRBJ2-7,many,TRBV5-1,ASSSGSYEQY
NA,TRBJ1-5,many,TRBV20-1,SANLSPQSQQPQH
NA,TRBJ1-5,many,TRBV20-1,SASPISDANQPQH
NA,TRBJ1-5,many,TRBV2,ASSKGRSLNQPQH
NA,TRBJ2-4,many,TRBV20-1,SARVPGTENIQY
NA,TRBJ2-7,NA,TRBV7-6,ASSLVGSSYEQY
TRBD1,TRBJ1-5,NA,TRBV24-1,ATSDQGGSQPQH
TRBD2,TRBJ2-7,many,TRBV7-2,ASSPSGTSSYEQY
NA,TRBJ1-1,medium-sized,TRBV14,ASNLGQRRFEAF
TRBD1,TRBJ1-2,few,TRBV7-9,ASSSASDRGYGYT
NA,TRBJ2-5,many,TRBV20-1,SAYRPGTMGVETQY
NA,TRBJ1-2,many,TRBV20-1,SAREPKQGSNYGYT
TRBD1,TRBJ2-7,many,TRBV5-1,ASSLDGTAFYEQY
NA,TRBJ2-5,many,TRBV7-6,ASSFNVGETQY
TRBD2,TRBJ2-7,many,TRBV20-1,SARPSGVSYEQY
TRBD2,TRBJ2-1,NA,TRBV9,ASSLRTSGDEQF
NA,TRBJ2-1,many,TRBV12-3/TRBV12-4,ASSLIALV
TRBD1,TRBJ1-1,many,TRBV27,ASSLRGPRAEAF
NA,TRBJ2-3,many,TRBV12-3/TRBV12-4,ASSLLGFDTDTQY
TRBD1,TRBJ2-7,many,TRBV25-1,ASSAPRTGPSSYEQY
NA,TRBJ2-7,many,TRBV6-6,ASTTGRWDEQY
NA,TRBJ1-6,many,TRBV7-2,ASSLSASPLH
NA,TRBJ2-5,many,TRBV12-3/TRBV12-4,ASSLVGWQYQETQY
TRBD1,TRBJ2-7,many,TRBV5-1,ASSASGTGGHEQY
NA,TRBJ2-1,many,TRBV20-1,SGKPLGRVSDNEQF
TRBD1,TRBJ1-5,many,TRBV7-9,ASSRTGTFGRNQPQH
NA,TRBJ2-6,many,TRBV27,ASSGMRGAGANVLT
NA,TRBJ1-6,many,TRBV3-1,ASAGRSSYNSPLH
NA,TRBJ1-4,many,TRBV6-5,ASRDSGWNEKLF
NA,TRBJ2-6,few,TRBV5-4,ASSPGLISSGANVLT
NA,TRBJ1-2,NA,TRBV7-2,ASSYPSTRGNGYT
TRBD2,TRBJ2-2,NA,TRBV20-1,SAREGLAGGTVELF
NA,TRBJ1-2,many,TRBV5-1,ASSLVGAGYT
TRBD2,TRBJ2-7,NA,TRBV7-7,ASRWKRAPGLAYEQY
NA,TRBJ1-2,many,TRBV20-1,SADPGGNIGRYT
NA,TRBJ2-1,many,TRBV5-6,ASSFMAGAYNEQF
TRBD1,TRBJ1-4,NA,TRBV7-2,ASSLRTGGEKLF
TRBD1,TRBJ2-7,NA,TRBV27,ASSPLGQGAHEQY
TRBD2,TRBJ2-5,many,TRBV5-1,ASSPGTTVGTQY
TRBD1,TRBJ2-5,many,TRBV12-3/TRBV12-4,ASVDRGRSETQY
NA,TRBJ1-2,NA,TRBV20-1,SASDPANYGYT
NA,TRBJ1-2,many,TRBV12-3/TRBV12-4,ASTRGIRDGYT
NA,TRBJ1-1,many,TRBV10-3,AIKVGEGTEAF